These 7 T cell receptor beta chains originate from one sample sequenced in a study of T-cell memory formation after mild COVID-19. TCRdb redid the calling of the 5' RACE reads with MiXCR, one entry per CDR3 protein. The sample has over 300,000 distinct CDR3 sequences, roughly 19% seen once; the top ten hold roughly a fifth. Sample: PBMCs or a T cell subset sorted from them (not recorded which). The receptor set was obtained from a man aged 18-30 years who had mild COVID-19 (a few samples of this study predate the infection). Cell type and time point are not known.

The chain employs TRBV5-1 and TRBJ1-5; 10 bases fit TRBD1. CDR1 and CDR2 (germline): SGHRS, YFSETQ. The CDR3 is made up of 14 amino acids. Trimming took 2 bases from V and 5 from J; bases not matched to a gene: 1. The CDR3 nucleotides read TGCGCCAGCAGCTTCGGACAGGGGGATCAGCCCCAGCATTTT. Its translation: CASSFGQGDQPQHF.

This clonotype occurred a few times. The rearrangement links TRBV7-2 to TRBJ2-7; D tentatively fits TRBD1 or TRBD2 (6 bases each). The V end lost 1 base, the J end lost 1 base, and 11 bases lay between the germline ends. The length of the CDR3 is 15 residues. Germline CDR1 and CDR2: SGHTA and FQGNSA. The CDR3: CASSLVGGISYEQYF. The CDR3 nucleotides read TGTGCCAGCAGCTTAGTCGGGGGCATTTCCTACGAGCAGTACTTC.

Only a few counts were recorded for this clonotype. This chain joins TRBV5-1 and TRBJ2-7; D is unresolved. The CDR3 contains 16 residues. V lost 0 bases and J 1 base, leaving 14 bases between the germline ends. The germline gives CDR1 SGHRS, CDR2 YFSETQ. The CDR3 nucleotides read TGCGCCAGCAGCTTGGTTCCAGGTCTTCAATCCTACGAGCAGTACGTC. Its protein is CASSLVPGLQSYEQYV.

The chain uses TRBV6-2 or TRBV6-3 and TRBJ2-7; 11 positions match TRBD2. The CDR3 extends over 15 amino acids. Trimming removed 6 bases from V and 2 bases from J; junction bases left unmatched: 6. Germline CDR1 is MNHEY and CDR2 is SVGEGT. CDR3 DNA: TGTGCCAGCAGCGCTGGACTAGCGGGCGCCTACGAGCAGTACGTC. It translates to CASSAGLAGAYEQYV.

The chain employs TRBV14 and TRBJ2-1; 12 bases align to TRBD2. V was pared by 4 bases and J by 2 bases, with 9 bases of the junction left unmatched. The CDR3 covers 18 residues. CDR1 and CDR2 from the germline V gene are SGHDN and FVKESK. The CDR3 bases are TGTGCCAGCAGCCGACCTACTAGCGGGGGGTCCCCCTACAATGAGCAGTTCTTC. This gives the protein CASSRPTSGGSPYNEQFF. The variable domain in full, completed from reference TRBV14 and TRBJ2-1, reads EAGVTQFPSHSVIEKGQTVTLRCDPISGHDNLYWYRRVMGKEIKFLLHFVKESKQDESGMPNNRFLAERTGGTYSTLKVQPAELEDSGVYFCASSRPTSGGSPYNEQFFGPGTRLTVL.

This clonotype was seen more than once but under ten times. V is TRBV3-1 and J is TRBJ2-3; D is ambiguous. Germline V gives CDR1 LGHDT, CDR2 YNNKEL (reference sequence). The V end lost 1 base, the J end lost 5 bases, and 10 bases lay between the germline ends. The CDR3 sequence is 14 residues long. CDR3: CASSQVGGGDTQYF. The CDR3 DNA sequence: TGTGCCAGCAGCCAAGTCGGCGGTGGAGATACGCAGTATTTT.

This clonotype was seen once. The chain joins TRBV20-1 to TRBJ1-4; a possible D gene is TRBD1 (5 bases). Per the germline V gene, CDR1 is DFQATT and CDR2 is SNEGSKA (reference sequence). V lost 7 bases and J 3 bases, leaving 12 bases between the germline ends. CDR3 length equals 13 residues. Written as DNA, the CDR3 is TGCAGTGGGGGTTTGGGGCCTAATGAAAAACTGTTTTTT. This codes for CSGGLGPNEKLFF.